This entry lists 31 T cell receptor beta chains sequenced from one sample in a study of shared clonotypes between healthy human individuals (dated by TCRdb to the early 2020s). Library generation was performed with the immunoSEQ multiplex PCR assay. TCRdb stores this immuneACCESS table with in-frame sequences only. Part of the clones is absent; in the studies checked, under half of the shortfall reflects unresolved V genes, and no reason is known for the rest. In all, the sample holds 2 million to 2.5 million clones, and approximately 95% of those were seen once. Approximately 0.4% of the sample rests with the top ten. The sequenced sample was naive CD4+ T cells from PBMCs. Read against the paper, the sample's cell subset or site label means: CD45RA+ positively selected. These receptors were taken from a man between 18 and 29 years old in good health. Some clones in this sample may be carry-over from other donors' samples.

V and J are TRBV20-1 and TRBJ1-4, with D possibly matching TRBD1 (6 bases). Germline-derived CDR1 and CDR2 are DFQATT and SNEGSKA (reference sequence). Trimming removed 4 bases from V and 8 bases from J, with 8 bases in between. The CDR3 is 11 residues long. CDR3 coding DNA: TGCAGTGCTACAGGGGTGGAAAAACTGTTTTTT. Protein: CSATGVEKLFF.

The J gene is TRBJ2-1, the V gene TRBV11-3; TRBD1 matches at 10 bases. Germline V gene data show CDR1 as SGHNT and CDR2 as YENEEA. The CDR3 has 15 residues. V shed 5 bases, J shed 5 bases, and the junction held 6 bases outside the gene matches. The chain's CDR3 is CASSPGQGTNNEQFF. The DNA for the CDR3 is TGTGCCAGCAGCCCGGGACAGGGGACAAACAATGAGCAGTTCTTC.

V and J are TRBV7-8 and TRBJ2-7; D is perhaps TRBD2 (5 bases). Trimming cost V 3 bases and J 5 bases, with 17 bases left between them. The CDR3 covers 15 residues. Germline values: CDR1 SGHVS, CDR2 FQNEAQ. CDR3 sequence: CASSFSRGPGNEQYF. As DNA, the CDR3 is TGTGCCAGCAGCTTCAGCCGGGGTCCCGGGAACGAGCAGTACTTC.

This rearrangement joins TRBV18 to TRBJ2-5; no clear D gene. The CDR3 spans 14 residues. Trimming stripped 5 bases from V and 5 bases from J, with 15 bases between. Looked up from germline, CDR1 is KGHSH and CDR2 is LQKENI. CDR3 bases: TGTGCCAGCTCATCCCAACACCCGACTGAGACCCAGTACTTC. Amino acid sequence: CASSSQHPTETQYF.

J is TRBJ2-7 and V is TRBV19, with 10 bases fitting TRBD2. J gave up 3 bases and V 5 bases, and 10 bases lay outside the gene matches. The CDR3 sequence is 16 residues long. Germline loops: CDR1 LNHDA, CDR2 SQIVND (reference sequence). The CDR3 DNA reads TGTGCCAGTAGTGCCTCTCGGACTAGCGGATTCTACGAGCAGTACTTC. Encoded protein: CASSASRTSGFYEQYF.

CDR3 DNA sequence: TGTGCCAGCAGTCCCGCACGCGACAATCAGCCCCAGCATTTT. Its translation is CASSPARDNQPQHF. The J gene is TRBJ1-5, the V gene TRBV6-6; no firm D call. V shed 5 bases and J shed 3 bases, with 11 bases lying between them. Germline V lookup: CDR1 MNHNY, CDR2 SVGAGI (reference sequence). The CDR3 consists of 14 residues.

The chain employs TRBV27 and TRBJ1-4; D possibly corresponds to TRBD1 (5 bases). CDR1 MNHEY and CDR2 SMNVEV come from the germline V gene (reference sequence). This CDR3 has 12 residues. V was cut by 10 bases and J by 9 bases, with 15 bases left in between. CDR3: CATSGAGKKLFF. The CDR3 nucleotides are TGTGCCACATCTGGGGCGGGCAAAAAACTGTTTTTT.

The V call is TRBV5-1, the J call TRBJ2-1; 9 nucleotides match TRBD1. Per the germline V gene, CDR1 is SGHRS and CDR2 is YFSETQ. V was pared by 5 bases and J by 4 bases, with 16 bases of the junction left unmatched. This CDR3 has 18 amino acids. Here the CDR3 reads CASRSLSGTGISYNEQFF. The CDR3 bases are TGCGCCAGCAGATCACTATCCGGGACAGGGATTTCATACAATGAGCAGTTCTTC.

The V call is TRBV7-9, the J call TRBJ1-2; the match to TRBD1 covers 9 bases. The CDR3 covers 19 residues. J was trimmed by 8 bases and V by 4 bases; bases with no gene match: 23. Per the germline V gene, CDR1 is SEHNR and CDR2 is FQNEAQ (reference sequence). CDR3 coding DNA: TGTGCCAGCAGCTCTACCAAAAATTGGGGACAGGGCCCCACGGGAGGCTACACCTTC. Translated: CASSSTKNWGQGPTGGYTF.

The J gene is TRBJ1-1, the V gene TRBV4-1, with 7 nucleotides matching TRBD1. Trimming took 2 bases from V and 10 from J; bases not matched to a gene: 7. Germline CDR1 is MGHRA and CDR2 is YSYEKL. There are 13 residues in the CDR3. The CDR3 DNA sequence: TGCGCCAGCAGCCAAATGACAGGGTCGGGAGCTTTCTTT. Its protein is CASSQMTGSGAFF.

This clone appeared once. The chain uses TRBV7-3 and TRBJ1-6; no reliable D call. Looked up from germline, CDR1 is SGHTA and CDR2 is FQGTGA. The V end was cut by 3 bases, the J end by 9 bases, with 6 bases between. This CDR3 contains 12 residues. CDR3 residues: CASSFGISPLHF. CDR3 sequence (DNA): TGTGCCAGCAGCTTTGGTATTTCACCCCTCCACTTT.

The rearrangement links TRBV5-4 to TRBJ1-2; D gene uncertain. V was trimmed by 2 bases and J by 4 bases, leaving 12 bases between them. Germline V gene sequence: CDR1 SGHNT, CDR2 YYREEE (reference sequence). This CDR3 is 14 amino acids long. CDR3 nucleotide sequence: TGTGCCAGCAGCTTAGTCCCGGGCCTCTATGGCTACACCTTC. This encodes CASSLVPGLYGYTF.

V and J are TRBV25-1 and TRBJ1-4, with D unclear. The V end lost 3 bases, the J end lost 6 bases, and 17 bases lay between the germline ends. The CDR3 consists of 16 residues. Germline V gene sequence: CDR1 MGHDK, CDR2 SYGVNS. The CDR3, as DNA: TGTGCCAGCAGTGACGGAGTCGGGAAGGAGGATGAAAAACTGTTTTTT. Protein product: CASSDGVGKEDEKLFF.

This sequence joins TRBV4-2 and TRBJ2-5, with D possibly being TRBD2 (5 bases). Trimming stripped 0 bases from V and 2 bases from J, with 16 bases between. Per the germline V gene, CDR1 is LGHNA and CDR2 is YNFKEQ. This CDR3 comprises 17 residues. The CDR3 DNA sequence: TGTGCCAGCAGCCAAGATCCGGGTTGGGGAGAGCAAGAGACCCAGTACTTC. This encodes CASSQDPGWGEQETQYF.

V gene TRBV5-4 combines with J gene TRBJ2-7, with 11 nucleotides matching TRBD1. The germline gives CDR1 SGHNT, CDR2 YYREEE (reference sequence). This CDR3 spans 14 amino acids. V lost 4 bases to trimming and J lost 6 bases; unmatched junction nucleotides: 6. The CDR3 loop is CASSPGQGDREQYF. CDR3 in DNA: TGTGCCAGCAGCCCGGGACAGGGGGACCGCGAGCAGTACTTC.

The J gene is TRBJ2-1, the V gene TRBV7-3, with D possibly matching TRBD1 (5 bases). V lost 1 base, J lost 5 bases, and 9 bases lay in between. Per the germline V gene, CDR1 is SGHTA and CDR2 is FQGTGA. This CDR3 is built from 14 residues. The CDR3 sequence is CASSLNVGDNEQFF. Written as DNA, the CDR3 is TGTGCCAGCAGCTTAAACGTAGGGGACAATGAGCAGTTCTTC.

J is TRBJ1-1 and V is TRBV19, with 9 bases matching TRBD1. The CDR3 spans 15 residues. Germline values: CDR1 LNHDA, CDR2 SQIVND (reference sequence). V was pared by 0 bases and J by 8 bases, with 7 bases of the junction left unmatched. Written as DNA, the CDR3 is TGTGCCAGTAGTATAGATGGGGACAGGGCTCGGGAAGCTTTCTTT. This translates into CASSIDGDRAREAFF.

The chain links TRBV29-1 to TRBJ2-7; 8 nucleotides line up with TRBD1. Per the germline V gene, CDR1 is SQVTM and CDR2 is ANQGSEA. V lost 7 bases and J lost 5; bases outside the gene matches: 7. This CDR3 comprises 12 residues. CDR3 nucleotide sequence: TGCAGCGCTACGGGACAGGTGAACGAGCAGTACTTC. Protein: CSATGQVNEQYF.

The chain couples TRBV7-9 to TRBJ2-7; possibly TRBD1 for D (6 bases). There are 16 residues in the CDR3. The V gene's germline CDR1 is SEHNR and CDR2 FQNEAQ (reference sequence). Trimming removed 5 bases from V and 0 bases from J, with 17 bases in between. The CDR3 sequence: CASSATGYDPSYEQYF. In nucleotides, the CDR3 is TGTGCCAGCAGCGCGACAGGTTACGACCCCTCCTACGAGCAGTACTTC.

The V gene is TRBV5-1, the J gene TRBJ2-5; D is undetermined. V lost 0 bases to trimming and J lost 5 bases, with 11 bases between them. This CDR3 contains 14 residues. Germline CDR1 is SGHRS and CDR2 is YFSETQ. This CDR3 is CASSLARKRETQYF. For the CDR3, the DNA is TGCGCCAGCAGCTTGGCCCGGAAGAGGGAGACCCAGTACTTC.

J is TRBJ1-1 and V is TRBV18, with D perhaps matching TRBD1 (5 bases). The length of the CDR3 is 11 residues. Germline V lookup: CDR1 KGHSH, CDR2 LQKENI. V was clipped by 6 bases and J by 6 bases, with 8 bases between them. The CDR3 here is CASSPGPEAFF. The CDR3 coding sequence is TGTGCCAGCTCCCCGGGGCCTGAAGCTTTCTTT.

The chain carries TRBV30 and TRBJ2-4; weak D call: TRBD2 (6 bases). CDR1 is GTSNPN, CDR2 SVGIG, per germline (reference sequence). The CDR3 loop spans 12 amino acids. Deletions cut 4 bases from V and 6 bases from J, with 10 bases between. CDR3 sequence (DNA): TGTGCCTGGACCCGACTAGTAAACATTCAGTACTTC. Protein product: CAWTRLVNIQYF.

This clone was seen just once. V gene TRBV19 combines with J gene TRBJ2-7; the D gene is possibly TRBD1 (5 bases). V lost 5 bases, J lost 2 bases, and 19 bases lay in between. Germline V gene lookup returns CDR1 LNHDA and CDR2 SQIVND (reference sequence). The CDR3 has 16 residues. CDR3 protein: CASSSHWTARAYEQYF. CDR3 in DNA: TGTGCCAGTAGTTCCCATTGGACGGCCAGGGCCTACGAGCAGTACTTC.

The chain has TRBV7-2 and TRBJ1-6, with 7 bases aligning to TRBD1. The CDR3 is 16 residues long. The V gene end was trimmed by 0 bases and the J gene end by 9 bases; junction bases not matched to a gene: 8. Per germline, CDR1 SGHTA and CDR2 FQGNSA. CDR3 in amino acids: CASSLAWRQGLSPLHF. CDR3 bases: TGTGCCAGCAGCTTAGCTTGGAGACAGGGCCTTTCACCCCTCCACTTT.

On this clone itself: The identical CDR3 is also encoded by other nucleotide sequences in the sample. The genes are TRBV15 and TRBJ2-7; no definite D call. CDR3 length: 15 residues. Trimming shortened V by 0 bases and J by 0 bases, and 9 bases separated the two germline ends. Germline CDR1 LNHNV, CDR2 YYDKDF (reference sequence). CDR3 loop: CATSRDLAVSYEQYF. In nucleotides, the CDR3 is TGTGCCACCAGCAGAGATTTGGCGGTCTCCTACGAGCAGTACTTC.

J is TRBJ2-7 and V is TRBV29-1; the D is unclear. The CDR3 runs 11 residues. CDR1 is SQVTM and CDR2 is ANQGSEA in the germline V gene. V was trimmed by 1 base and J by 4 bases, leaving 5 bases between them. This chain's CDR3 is CSVEAWYEQYF. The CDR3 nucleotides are TGCAGCGTTGAAGCCTGGTACGAGCAGTACTTC.

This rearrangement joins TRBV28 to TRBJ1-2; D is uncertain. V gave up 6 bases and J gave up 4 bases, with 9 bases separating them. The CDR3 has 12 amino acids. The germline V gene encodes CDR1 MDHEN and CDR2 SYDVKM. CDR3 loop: CASSHDAYGYTF. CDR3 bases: TGTGCCAGCAGCCACGACGCCTATGGCTACACCTTC.

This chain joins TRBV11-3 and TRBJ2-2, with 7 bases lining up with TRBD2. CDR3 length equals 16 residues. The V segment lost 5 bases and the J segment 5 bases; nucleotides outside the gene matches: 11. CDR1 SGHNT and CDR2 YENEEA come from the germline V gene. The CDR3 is CASSPRKGGGTGELFF. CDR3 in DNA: TGTGCCAGCAGCCCCAGAAAGGGCGGGGGAACCGGGGAGCTGTTTTTT.

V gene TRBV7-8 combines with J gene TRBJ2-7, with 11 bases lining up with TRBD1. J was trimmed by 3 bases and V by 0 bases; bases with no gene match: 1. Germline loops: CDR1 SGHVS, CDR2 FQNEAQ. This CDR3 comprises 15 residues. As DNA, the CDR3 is TGTGCCAGCAGCTTAGCGGACAGGGGGCTCTACGAGCAGTACTTC. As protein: CASSLADRGLYEQYF.

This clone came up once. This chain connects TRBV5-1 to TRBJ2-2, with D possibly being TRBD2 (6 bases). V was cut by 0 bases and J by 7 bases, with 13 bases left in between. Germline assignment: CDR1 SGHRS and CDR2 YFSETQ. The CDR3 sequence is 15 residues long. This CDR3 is CASSLAGTQGGELFF. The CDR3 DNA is TGCGCCAGCAGCTTGGCAGGGACTCAAGGCGGGGAGCTGTTTTTT.

CDR3 region: CSADWGGGYTF. In DNA, the CDR3 is TGCAGTGCCGATTGGGGCGGCGGCTACACCTTC. The chain has TRBV20-1 and TRBJ1-2, with D possibly TRBD1 on 5 matching bases. This CDR3 region has 11 residues. Trimming left V 6 bases short and J 8 bases short, with 13 bases between. The germline V gene encodes CDR1 DFQATT and CDR2 SNEGSKA (reference sequence).